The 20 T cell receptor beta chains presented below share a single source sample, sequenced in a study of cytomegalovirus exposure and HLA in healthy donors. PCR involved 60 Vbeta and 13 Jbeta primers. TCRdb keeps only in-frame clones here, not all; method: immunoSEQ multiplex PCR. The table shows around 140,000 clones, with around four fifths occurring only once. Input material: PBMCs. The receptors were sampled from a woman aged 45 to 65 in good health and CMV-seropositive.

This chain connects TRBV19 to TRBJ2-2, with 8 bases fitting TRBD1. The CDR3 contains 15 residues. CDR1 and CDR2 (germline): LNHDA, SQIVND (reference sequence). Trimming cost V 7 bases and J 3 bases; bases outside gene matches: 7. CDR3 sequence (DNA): TGTGCCAGTACCCAAGACAGGGGCGACACCGGGGAGCTGTTTTTT. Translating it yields CASTQDRGDTGELFF.

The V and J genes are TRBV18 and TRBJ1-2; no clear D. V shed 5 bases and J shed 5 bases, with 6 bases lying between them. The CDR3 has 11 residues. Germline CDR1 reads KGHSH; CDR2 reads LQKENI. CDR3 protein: CASSTMYGYTF. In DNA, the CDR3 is TGTGCCAGCTCAACAATGTATGGCTACACCTTC.

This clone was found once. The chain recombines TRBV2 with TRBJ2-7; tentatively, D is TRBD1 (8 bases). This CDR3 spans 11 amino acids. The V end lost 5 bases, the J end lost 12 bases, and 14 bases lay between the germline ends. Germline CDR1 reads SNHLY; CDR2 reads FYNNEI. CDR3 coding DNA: TGTGCCAGCAGTCCACAGGGGGGGTCGTACTTC. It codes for CASSPQGGSYF.

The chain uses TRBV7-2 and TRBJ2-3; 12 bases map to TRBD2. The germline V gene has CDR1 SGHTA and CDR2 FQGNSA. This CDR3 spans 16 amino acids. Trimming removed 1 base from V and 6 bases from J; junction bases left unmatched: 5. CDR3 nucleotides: TGTGCCAGCAGCTTAGGACTAGCGGGAGCGGGGGATACGCAGTATTTT. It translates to CASSLGLAGAGDTQYF. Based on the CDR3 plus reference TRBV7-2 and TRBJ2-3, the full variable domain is GAGVSQSPSNKVTEKGKDVELRCDPISGHTALYWYRQSLGQGLEFLIYFQGNSAPDKSGLPSDRFSAERTGGSVSTLTIQRTQQEDSAVYLCASSLGLAGAGDTQYFGPGTRLTVL.

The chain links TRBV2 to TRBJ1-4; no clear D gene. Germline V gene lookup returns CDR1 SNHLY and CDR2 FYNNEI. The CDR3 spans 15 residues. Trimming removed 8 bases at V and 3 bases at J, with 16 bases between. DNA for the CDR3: TGTGCCAGCGGGGAGGGTCGGTCAGCTAATGAAAAACTGTTTTTT. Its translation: CASGEGRSANEKLFF. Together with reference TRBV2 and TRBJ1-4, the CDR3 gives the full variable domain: EPEVTQTPSHQVTQMGQEVILRCVPISNHLYFYWYRQILGQKVEFLVSFYNNEISEKSEIFDDQFSVERPDGSNFTLKIRSTKLEDSAMYFCASGEGRSANEKLFFGSGTQLSVL.

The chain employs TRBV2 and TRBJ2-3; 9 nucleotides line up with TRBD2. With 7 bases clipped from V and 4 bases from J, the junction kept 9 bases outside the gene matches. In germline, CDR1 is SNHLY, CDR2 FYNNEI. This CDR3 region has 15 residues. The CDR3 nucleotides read TGTGCCAGCACCCCCTCGCGGGAGGGGGCAGATACGCAGTATTTT. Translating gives CASTPSREGADTQYF.

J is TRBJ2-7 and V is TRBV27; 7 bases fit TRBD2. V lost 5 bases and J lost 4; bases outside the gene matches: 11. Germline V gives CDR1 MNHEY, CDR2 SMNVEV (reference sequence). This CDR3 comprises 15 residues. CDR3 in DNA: TGTGCCAGCAGTAAGTGGTCTAGCGGACAATACGAGCAGTACTTC. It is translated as CASSKWSSGQYEQYF.

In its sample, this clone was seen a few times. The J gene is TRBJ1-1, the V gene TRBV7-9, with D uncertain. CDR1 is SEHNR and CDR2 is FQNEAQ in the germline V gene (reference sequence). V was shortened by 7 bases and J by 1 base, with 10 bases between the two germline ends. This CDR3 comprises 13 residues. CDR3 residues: CASTSSGNTEAFF. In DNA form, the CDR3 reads TGTGCCAGCACCTCCTCAGGGAACACTGAAGCTTTCTTT.

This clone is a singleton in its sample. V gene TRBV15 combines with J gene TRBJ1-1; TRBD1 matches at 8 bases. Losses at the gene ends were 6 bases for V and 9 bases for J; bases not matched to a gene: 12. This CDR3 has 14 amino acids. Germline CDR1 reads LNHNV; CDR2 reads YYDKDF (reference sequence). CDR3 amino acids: CATRDTGGETQAFF. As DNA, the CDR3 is TGTGCCACCAGGGACACAGGGGGGGAGACGCAAGCTTTCTTT.

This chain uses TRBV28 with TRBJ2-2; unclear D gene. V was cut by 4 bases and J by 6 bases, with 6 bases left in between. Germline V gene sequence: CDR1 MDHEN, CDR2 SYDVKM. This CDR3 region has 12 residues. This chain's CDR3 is CASSSRPGELFF. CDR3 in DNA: TGTGCCAGCAGTTCGAGGCCCGGGGAGCTGTTTTTT.

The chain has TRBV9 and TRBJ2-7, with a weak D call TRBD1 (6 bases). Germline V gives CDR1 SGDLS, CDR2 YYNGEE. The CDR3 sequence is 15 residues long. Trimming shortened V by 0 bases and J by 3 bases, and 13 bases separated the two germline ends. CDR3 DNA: TGTGCCAGCAGCGTAGGGGCAGGGGTAAGCTACGAGCAGTACTTC. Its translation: CASSVGAGVSYEQYF.

The CDR3 DNA follows: TGTGCCAGCAGCTCCCGGGGAGAGAACACTGAAGCTTTCTTT. It yields the protein CASSSRGENTEAFF. The chain links TRBV7-3 to TRBJ1-1; D not certain. V gave up 4 bases and J gave up 1 base, with 10 bases separating them. In germline, CDR1 is SGHTA, CDR2 FQGTGA. The CDR3 totals 14 residues.

CDR3 sequence: CASSRGQGEKLFF. Here the CDR3 DNA reads TGTGCCAGCAGCCGGGGACAGGGGGAAAAACTGTTTTTT. V usage is TRBV7-9 and J usage is TRBJ1-4, with 10 bases matching TRBD1. Germline values: CDR1 SEHNR, CDR2 FQNEAQ (reference sequence). Unmatched junction bases numbered 2, after V lost 5 bases and J lost 8 bases. This CDR3 spans 13 amino acids.

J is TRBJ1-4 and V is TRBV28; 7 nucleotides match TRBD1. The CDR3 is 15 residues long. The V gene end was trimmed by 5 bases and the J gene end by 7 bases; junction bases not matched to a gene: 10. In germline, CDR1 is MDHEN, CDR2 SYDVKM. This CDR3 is CASSLPGDSLEKLFF. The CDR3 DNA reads TGTGCCAGCAGTCTTCCCGGGGACAGCCTTGAAAAACTGTTTTTT.

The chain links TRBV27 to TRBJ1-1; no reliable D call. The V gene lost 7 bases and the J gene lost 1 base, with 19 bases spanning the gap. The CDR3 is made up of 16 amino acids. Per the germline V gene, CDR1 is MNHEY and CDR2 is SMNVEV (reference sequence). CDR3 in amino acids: CASISYGAAPNTEAFF. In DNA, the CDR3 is TGTGCCAGCATTTCTTATGGTGCGGCACCGAACACTGAAGCTTTCTTT.

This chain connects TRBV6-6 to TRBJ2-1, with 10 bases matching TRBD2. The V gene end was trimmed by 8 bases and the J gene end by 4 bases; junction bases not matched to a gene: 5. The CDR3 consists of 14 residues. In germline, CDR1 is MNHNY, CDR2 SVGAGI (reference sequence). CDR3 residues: CASSGLADYNEQFF. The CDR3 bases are TGTGCCAGCTCAGGACTAGCGGATTACAATGAGCAGTTCTTC.

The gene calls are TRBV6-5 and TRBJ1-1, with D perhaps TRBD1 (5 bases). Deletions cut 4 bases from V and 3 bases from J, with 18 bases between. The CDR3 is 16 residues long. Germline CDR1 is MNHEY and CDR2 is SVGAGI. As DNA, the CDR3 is TGTGCCAGCAGTTCCGACCCTGGGGCAGGAGACACTGAAGCTTTCTTT. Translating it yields CASSSDPGAGDTEAFF.

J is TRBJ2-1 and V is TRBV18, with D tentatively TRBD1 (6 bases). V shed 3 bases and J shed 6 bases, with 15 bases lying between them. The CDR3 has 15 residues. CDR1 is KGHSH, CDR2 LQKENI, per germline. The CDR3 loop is CASSPTYGRGNEQFF. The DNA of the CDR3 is TGTGCCAGCTCACCTACGTACGGCAGGGGCAATGAGCAGTTCTTC.

The CDR3 nucleotides are TGTGCCAGCAGCTTAATGAGCGAGAACTATGGCTACACCTTC. Its protein is CASSLMSENYGYTF. The chain employs TRBV11-1 and TRBJ1-2; D call uncertain. The CDR3 is made up of 14 amino acids. CDR1 and CDR2 (germline): SGHAT, FQDESV (reference sequence). V dropped 2 bases and J dropped 2 bases, with 9 bases sitting between them. The full variable domain, its missing parts supplied by reference TRBV11-1 and TRBJ1-2, is EAEVAQSPRYKITEKSQAVAFWCDPISGHATLYWYRQILGQGPELLVQFQDESVVDDSQLPKDRFSAERLKGVDSTLKIQPAELGDSAMYLCASSLMSENYGYTFGSGTRLTVV.

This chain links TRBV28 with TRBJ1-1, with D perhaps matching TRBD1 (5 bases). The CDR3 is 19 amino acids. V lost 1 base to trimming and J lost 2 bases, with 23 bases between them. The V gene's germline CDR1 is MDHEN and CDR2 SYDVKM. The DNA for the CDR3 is TGTGCCAGCAGTTTATTCTCTCTAGTTCGACAGAGAAGTAACACTGAAGCTTTCTTT. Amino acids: CASSLFSLVRQRSNTEAFF.